This T cell receptor (beta chain) was captured in a study of shared clonotypes between healthy human individuals. Across the study: CD4 naive and memory got three plates each, CD8 naive two, CD8 memory one.

This clone was observed once. The antigen is unknown. The ends lost 6 bases at V and 4 bases at J; junction bases unmatched: 4. The CDR3 is 14 amino acids. Germline lookup yields CDR1 MNHEY and CDR2 SVGAGI. Researchers partitioned CD4+ cells into CD45RA+ naive and CD45RA-negative memory subsets. Using immunoSEQ multiplex PCR, the repertoire was profiled, and TCRdb retains in-frame clones only, with some absent. The sample shows about 520,000 clones, about 96% of them seen only once. Study results and caveats: Large sequencing depth failed to make sorted-subset sequencing complete, rarefaction showed. Naive subsets, compared against memory subsets, generally had larger estimated richness values.

The specimen was naive CD4+ T cells sorted from blood. Subset reported: CD45RA+ positively selected. The chain recombines TRBV6-5 with TRBJ1-4, with 8 bases fitting TRBD1. The TCR was taken from a woman in her twenties or thirties in good health. CDR3 bases: TGTGCCAGCAGGGGGACAGGAATTAATGAAAAACTGTTTTTT. As protein: CASRGTGINEKLFF.